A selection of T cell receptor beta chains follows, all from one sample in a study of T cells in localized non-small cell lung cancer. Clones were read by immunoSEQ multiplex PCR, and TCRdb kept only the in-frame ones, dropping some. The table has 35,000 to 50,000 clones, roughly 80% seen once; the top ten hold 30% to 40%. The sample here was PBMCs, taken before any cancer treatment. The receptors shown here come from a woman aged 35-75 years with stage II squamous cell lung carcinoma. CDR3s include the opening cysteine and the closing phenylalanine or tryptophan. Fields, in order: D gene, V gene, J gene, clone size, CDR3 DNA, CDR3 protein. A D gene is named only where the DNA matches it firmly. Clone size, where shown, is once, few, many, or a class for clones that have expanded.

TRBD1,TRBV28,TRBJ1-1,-,TGTGCCAGCAGTTTCGGAGGGGGCATGAACACTGAAGCTTTCTTT,CASSFGGGMNTEAFF
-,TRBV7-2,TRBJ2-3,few,TGTGCCAGCAGCTTAGATGGGGGGATCGCTAGCACAGATACGCAGTATTTT,CASSLDGGIASTDTQYF
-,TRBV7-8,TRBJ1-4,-,TGTGCCAGCAGCTTAGCGATGGCAGGGGCGACAGAACTGTTTTTT,CASSLAMAGATELFF
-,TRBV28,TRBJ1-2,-,TGTGCCAGCAACCAAGTGGGGGGGGATGGCTACACCTTC,CASNQVGGDGYTF
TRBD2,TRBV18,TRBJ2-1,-,TGTGCCAGCTCACCAGCGGCGGGAGGCGGACATGAGCAGTTCTTC,CASSPAAGGGHEQFF
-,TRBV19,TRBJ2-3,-,TGTGCCAGTAGTATCTTATTAGGGCGGGGAAGCACAGATACGCAGTATTTT,CASSILLGRGSTDTQYF
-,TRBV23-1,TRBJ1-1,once,TGCGCCAGCAGTCAATCCAAGGATATGAACACTGAAGCTTTCTTT,CASSQSKDMNTEAFF
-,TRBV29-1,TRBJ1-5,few,TGCAGCGTTGGAGAGGGGGATCAGCCCCAGCATTTT,CSVGEGDQPQHF
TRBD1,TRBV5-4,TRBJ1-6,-,TGTGCCAGCAGCTTGGGGGGTTTAAGCGGGACAGGTCATAATTCACCCCTCCACTTT,CASSLGGLSGTGHNSPLHF
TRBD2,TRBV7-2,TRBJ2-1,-,TGTGCCAGCAGCTTATTGTGGACTAGCGGGGGGGCCAAGGTCTTC,CASSLLWTSGGAKVF
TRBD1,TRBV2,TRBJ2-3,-,TGTGCCAGCAGTGAACAGGGGGCGCTTGGCACAGATACGCAGTATTTT,CASSEQGALGTDTQYF
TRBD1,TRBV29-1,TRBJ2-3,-,TGCAGCGTAGGGACAGGGGGCATAGATACGCAGTATTTT,CSVGTGGIDTQYF
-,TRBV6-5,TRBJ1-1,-,TGTGCCAGCAGTTACTCTGATCCTGGTACAGGGTTTCAAGCTTTCTTT,CASSYSDPGTGFQAFF
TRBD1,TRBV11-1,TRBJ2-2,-,TGTGCCAGCAGCCGCGTTGGACAGGCCGCGAACACCGGGGAGCTGTTTTTT,CASSRVGQAANTGELFF
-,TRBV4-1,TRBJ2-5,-,TGCGCCAGCAGCCAAGAGAAAGTACAGCACGGCCGGGAGACCCAGTACTTC,CASSQEKVQHGRETQYF
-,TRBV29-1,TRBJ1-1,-,TGCAGCGTTGCCCCCAGGGGCACTGAAGCTTTCTTT,CSVAPRGTEAFF
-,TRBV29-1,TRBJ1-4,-,TGCAGCGTCCTGCTCGCATTAAGGGACACGAAAAATGAAAAACTGTTTTTT,CSVLLALRDTKNEKLFF
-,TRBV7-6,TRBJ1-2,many,TGTGCCAGCAGCTTCAATCGAGCAGGGGACTATGGCTACACCTTC,CASSFNRAGDYGYTF
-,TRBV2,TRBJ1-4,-,TGTGCCAGCAATTTCCGGGCTTCTAATGAAAAACTGTTTTTT,CASNFRASNEKLFF
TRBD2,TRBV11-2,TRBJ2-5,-,TGTGCCAGCAGCTTAGGGGGCCTAGCGGAAGAGACCCAGTACTTC,CASSLGGLAEETQYF
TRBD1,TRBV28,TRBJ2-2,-,TGTGCCAGCATGTTTAACCTTAGGACAGGACGAAGTCTGGGGAACACCGGGGAGCTGTTTTTT,CASMFNLRTGRSLGNTGELFF
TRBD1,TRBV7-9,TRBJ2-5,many,TGTGCCAGCAGCTCCTCCGGGACAGGGTACGAGACCCAGTACTTC,CASSSSGTGYETQYF
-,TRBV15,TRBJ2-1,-,TGTGCCACCAGCAGAGGGAGAGACAGTAGATTCAATGAGCAGTTCTTC,CATSRGRDSRFNEQFF
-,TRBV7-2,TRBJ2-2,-,TGTGCCAGCAGCCCACGGACCTCCGGGGAGCTGTTTTTT,CASSPRTSGELFF
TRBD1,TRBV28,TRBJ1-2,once,TGTGCCAGCAGAGGGGGTGGGGGGACAGCCTATGGCTACACCTTC,CASRGGGGTAYGYTF
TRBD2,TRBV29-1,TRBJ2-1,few,TGCAGCTCAAGGGTCGGAGCGGGGGTTTTCTCGGAGCAGTTCTTC,CSSRVGAGVFSEQFF
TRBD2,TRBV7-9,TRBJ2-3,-,TGTGCCAGCAGCTTAACGGGACTAGCGGGAAATTCCCACGCAGATACGCAGTATTTT,CASSLTGLAGNSHADTQYF
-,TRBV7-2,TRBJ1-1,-,TGTGCCAGCAGCTCACGCCCCGGGGGCGGCACTGAAGCTTTCTTT,CASSSRPGGGTEAFF
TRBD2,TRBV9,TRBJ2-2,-,TGTGCCAGCAGCGTAGGACTAGCGGGAGGGCCTAACACCGGGGAGCTGTTTTTT,CASSVGLAGGPNTGELFF
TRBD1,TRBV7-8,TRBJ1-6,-,TGTGCCAGCAGCCCCCGGACAGGCGGCGCCTATAATTCACCCCTCCACTTT,CASSPRTGGAYNSPLHF
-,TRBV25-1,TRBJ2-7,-,TGTGCCAGCAGTGTTCTTCACACTTTCTGCTACGAGCAGTACTTC,CASSVLHTFCYEQYF
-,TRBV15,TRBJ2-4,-,TGTGCCACCGGCGAGGGGAGCATTCAGTACTTC,CATGEGSIQYF
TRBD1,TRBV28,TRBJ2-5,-,TGTGCCAGTAGTACCGCAGGACAGGAGTACTTC,CASSTAGQEYF
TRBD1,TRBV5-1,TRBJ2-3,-,TGCGCCAGCAGCTCCGGACAGGGGATAGACACAGATACGCAGTATTTT,CASSSGQGIDTDTQYF
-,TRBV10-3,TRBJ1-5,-,TGTGCCATCAGTGAGTCTCCCAGGGACCAGCCCCAGCATTTT,CAISESPRDQPQHF
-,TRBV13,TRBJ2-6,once,TGTGCCAGCAGCTTGCGGGGAGCTGGGGCCAACGTCCTGACTTTC,CASSLRGAGANVLTF
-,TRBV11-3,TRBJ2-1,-,TGTGCCAGCAGCCCCCGGTCGGGAAGCTCCTACAATGAGCAGTTCTTC,CASSPRSGSSYNEQFF
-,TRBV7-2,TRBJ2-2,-,TGTGCCAGCAGCCCTTGGGGAACCGGGGAGCTGTTTTTT,CASSPWGTGELFF
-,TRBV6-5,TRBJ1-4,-,TGTGCCAGCAGTTATTCGACAGGATCGATGACAGAACTGTTTTTT,CASSYSTGSMTELFF
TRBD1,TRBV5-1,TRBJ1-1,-,TGCGCCAGCAGTCATGGACAGGGGGACACTGAAGCTTTCTTT,CASSHGQGDTEAFF
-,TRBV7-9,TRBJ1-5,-,TGTGCCAGCAGCTTATTCCCGGGACCCGAAGGGTTGCAGCCCCAGCATTTT,CASSLFPGPEGLQPQHF
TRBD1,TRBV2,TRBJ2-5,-,TGTGCCAGCAGCGGCGATGGACAGGCTGGCGAGACCCAGTACTTC,CASSGDGQAGETQYF